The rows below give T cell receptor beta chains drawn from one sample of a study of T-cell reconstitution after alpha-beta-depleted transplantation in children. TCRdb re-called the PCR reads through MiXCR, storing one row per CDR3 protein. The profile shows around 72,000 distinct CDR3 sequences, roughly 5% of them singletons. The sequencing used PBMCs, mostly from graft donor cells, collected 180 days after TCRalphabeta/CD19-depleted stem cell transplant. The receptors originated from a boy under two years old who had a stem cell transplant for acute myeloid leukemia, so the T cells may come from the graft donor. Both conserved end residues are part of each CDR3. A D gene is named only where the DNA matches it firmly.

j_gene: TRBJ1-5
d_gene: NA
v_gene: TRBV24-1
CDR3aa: CATSSSGAAQPQHF

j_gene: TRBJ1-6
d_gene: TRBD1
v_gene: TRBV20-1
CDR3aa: CSAIGQGFGSYNSPLHF

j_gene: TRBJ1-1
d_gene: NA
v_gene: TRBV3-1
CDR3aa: CASSRTGLQNTEAFF

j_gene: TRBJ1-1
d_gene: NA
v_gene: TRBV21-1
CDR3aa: CASSKAEDRDTEAFF

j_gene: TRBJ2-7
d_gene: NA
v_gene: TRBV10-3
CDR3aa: CAISESGSAEQYF

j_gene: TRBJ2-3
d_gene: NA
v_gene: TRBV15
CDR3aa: CATSTLQGDTQYF

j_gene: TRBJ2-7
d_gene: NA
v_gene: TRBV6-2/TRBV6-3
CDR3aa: CASSYSIGTEAF

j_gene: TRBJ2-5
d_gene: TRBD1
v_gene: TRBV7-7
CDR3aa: CASSLGPPGTGVAQETQYF

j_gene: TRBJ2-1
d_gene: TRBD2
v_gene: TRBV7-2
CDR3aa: CASSLGLASYNEQFF

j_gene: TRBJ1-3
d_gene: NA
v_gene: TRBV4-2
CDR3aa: CASSQGRGQTGNTIYF

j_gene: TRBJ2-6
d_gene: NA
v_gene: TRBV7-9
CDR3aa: CASSLRGGFSVANVLTF

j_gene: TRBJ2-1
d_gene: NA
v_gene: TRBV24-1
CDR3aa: CATSDIKTDHEQFF

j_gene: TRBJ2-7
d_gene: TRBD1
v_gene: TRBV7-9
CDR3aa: CASSLPSGTGTLLGSYEQYF

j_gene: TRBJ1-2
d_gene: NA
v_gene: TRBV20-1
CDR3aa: CSARSPGPLRGYTF

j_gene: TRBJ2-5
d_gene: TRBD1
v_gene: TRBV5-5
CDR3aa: CASSFSGGQQETQYF

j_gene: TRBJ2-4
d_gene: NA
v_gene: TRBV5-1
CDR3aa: CASSLWDPAKNIQYF